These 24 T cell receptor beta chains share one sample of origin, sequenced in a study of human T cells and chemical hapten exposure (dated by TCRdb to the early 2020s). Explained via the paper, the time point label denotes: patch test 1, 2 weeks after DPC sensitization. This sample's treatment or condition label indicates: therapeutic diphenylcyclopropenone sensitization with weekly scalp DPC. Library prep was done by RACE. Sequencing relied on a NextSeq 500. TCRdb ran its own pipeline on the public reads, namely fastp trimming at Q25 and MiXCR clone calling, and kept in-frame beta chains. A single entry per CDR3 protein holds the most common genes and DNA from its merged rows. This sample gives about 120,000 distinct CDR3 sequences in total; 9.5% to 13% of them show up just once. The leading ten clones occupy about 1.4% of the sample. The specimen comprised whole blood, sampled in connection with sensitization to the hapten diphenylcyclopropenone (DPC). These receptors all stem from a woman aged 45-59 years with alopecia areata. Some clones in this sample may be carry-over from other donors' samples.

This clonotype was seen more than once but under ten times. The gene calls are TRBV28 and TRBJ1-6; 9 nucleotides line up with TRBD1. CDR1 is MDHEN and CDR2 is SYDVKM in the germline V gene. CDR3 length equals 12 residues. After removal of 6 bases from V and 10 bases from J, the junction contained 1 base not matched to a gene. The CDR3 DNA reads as TGTGCCAGCAGGACAGGGGGGTCACCCCTCCACTTT. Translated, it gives CASRTGGSPLHF.

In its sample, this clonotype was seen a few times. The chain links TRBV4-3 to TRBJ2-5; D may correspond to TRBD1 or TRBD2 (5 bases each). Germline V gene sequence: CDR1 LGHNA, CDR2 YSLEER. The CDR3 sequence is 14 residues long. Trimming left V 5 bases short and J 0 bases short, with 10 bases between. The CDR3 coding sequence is TGCGCCAGCAGCGTGGGACCCCACCAAGAGACCCAGTACTTC. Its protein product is CASSVGPHQETQYF.

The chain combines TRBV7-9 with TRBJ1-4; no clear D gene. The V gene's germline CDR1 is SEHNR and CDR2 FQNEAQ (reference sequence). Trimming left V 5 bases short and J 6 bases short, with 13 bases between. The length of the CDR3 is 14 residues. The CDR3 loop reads CASSQPGSDEKLFF. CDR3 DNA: TGTGCCAGCAGCCAACCGGGTTCGGATGAAAAACTGTTTTTT.

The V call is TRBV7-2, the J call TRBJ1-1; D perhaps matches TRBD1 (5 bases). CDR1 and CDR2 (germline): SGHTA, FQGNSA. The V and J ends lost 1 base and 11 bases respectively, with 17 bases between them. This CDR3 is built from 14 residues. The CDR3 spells CASSLGGGAQQAFF. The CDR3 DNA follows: TGTGCCAGCAGCTTAGGGGGAGGGGCACAACAGGCTTTCTTT. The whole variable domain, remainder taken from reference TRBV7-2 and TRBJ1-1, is GAGVSQSPSNKVTEKGKDVELRCDPISGHTALYWYRQSLGQGLEFLIYFQGNSAPDKSGLPSDRFSAERTGGSVSTLTIQRTQQEDSAVYLCASSLGGGAQQAFFGQGTRLTVV.

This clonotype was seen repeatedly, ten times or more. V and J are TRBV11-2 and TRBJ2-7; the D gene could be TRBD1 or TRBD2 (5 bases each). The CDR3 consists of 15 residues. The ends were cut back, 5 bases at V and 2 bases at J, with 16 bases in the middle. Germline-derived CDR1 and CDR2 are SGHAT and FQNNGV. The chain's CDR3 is CASSRGRSPTYEQYF. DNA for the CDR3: TGTGCCAGCAGCCGGGGACGTTCTCCGACCTACGAGCAGTACTTC.

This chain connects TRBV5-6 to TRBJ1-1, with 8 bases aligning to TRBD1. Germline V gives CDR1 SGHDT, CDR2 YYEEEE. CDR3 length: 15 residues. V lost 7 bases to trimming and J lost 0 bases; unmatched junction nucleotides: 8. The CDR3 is CASHGQGGVNTEAFF. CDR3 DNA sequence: TGTGCCAGCCATGGACAGGGAGGTGTGAACACTGAAGCTTTCTTT.

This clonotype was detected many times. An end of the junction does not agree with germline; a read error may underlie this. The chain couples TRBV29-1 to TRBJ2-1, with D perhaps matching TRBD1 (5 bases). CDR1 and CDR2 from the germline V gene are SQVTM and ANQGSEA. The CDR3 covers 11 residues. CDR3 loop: CSVFRTTGYSF. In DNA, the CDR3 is TGCAGCGTTTTCCGGACAACGGGCTACTCCTTC.

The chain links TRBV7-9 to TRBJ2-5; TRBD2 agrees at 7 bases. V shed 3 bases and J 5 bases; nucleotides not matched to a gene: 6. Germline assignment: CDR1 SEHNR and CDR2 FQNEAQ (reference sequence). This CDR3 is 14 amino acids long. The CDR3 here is CASSFSQAGETQYF. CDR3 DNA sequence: TGTGCCAGCAGCTTTAGCCAAGCGGGGGAGACCCAGTACTTC.

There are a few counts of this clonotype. This CDR3 reads CASSHPGTGFEKLFF. The CDR3 region has the DNA TGTGCCAGCAGCCACCCCGGGACAGGGTTTGAAAAACTGTTTTTT. The chain joins TRBV11-2 to TRBJ1-4; 9 nucleotides line up with TRBD1. The germline CDR1 and CDR2 sequences are SGHAT and FQNNGV. V was clipped by 5 bases and J by 7 bases; unmatched bases: 8. This CDR3 is 15 amino acids long.

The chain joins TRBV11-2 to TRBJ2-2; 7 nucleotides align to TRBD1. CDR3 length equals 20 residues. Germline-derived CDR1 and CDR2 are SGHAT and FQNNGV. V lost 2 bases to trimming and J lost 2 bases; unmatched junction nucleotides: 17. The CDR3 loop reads CASSLIIQYLGQQNTGELFF. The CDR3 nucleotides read TGTGCCAGCAGCTTAATAATTCAATATTTGGGACAGCAAAACACCGGGGAGCTGTTTTTT.

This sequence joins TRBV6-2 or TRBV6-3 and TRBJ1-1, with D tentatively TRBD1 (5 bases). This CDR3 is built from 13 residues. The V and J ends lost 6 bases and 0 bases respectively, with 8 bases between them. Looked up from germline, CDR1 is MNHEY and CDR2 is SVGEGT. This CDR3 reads CASRQDMNTEAFF. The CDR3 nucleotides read TGTGCCAGCAGACAGGATATGAACACTGAAGCTTTCTTT.

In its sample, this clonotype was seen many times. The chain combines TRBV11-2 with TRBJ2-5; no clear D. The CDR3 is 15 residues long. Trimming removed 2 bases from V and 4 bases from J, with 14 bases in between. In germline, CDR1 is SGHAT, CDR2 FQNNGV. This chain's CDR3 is CASSLLRAIRETQYF. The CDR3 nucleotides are TGTGCCAGCAGCTTATTAAGGGCTATCCGAGAGACCCAGTACTTC.

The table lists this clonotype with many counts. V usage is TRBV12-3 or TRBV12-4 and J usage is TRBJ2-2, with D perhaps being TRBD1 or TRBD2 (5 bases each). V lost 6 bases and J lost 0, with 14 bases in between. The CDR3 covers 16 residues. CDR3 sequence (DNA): TGTGCCAGCAGGCCCCCGGGACGTTCGAACACCGGGGAGCTGTTTTTT. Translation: CASRPPGRSNTGELFF.

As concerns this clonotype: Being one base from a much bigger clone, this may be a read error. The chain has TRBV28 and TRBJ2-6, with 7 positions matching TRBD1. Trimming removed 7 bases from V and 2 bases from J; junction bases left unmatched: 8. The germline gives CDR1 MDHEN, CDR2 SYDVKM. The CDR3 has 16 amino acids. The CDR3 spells CASTQGQIAGANVLTF. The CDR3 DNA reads TGTGCCAGCACCCAGGGACAGATAGCTGGGGCCAACGTCCTGACTTTC. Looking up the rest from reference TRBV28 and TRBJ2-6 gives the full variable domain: DVKVTQSSRYLVKRTGEKVFLECVQDMDHENMFWYRQDPGLGLRLIYFSYDVKMKEKGDIPEGYSVSREKKERFSLILESASTNQTSMYLCASTQGQIAGANVLTFGAGSRLTVL.

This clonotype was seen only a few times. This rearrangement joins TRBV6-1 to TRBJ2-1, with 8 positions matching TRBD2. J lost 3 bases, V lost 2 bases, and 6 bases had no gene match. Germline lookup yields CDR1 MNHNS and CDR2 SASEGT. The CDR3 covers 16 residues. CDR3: CASSEYGGGFYNEQFF. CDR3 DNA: TGTGCCAGCAGTGAATACGGCGGGGGGTTCTACAATGAGCAGTTCTTC.

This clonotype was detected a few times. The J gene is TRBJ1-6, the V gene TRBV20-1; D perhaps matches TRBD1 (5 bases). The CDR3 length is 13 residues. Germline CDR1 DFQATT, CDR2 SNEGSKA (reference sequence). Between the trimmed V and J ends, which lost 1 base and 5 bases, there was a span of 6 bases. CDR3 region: CSARGQHNSPLHF. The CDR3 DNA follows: TGCAGTGCTAGAGGACAGCATAATTCACCCCTCCACTTT.

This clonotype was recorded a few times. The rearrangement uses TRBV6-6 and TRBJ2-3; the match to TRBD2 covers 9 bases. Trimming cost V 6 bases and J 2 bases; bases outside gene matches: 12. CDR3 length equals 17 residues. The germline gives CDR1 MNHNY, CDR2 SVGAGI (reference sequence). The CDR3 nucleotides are TGTGCCAGCAGCCGAAGGCAGTCTAGCGGGGCCACAGATACGCAGTATTTT. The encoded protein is CASSRRQSSGATDTQYF.

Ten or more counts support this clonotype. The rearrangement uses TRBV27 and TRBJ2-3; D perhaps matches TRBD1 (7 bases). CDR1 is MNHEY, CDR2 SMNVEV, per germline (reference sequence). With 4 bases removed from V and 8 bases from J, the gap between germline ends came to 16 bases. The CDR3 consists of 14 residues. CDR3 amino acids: CASSSVRQGGTQYF. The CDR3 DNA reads TGTGCCAGCAGTTCAGTCAGACAGGGAGGTACGCAGTATTTT.

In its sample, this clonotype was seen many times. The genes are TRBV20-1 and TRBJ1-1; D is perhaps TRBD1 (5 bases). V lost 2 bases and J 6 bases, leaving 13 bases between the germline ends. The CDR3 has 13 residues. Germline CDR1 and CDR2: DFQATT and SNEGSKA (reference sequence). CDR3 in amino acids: CSARQGNFPEAFF. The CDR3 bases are TGCAGTGCTAGACAGGGTAATTTCCCTGAAGCTTTCTTT.

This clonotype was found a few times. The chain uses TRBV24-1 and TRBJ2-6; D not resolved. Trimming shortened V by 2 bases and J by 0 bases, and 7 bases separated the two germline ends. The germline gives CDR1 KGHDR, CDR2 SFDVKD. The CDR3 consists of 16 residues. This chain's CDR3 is CATSDSPISGANVLTF. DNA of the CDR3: TGTGCCACCAGTGATTCGCCCATCTCTGGGGCCAACGTCCTGACTTTC.

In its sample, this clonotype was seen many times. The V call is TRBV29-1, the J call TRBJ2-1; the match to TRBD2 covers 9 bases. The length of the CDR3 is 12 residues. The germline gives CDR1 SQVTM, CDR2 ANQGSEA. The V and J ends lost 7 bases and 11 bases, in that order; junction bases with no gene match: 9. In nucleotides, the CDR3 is TGCAGCGCCCGGGCTAGCGGGGAAAAGCAGTTCTTC. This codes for CSARASGEKQFF.

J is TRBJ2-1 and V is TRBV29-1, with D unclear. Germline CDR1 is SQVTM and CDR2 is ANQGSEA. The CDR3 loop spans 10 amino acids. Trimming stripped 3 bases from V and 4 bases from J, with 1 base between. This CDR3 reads CSVEYNEQFF. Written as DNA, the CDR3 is TGCAGCGTTGAGTACAATGAGCAGTTCTTC.

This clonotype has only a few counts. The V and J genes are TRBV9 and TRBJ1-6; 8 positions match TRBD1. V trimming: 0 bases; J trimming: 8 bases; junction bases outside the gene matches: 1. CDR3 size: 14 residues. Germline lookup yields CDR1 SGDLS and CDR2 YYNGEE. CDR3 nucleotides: TGTGCCAGCAGCGTAGTGGGACAGGATTCACCCCTCCACTTT. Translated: CASSVVGQDSPLHF.

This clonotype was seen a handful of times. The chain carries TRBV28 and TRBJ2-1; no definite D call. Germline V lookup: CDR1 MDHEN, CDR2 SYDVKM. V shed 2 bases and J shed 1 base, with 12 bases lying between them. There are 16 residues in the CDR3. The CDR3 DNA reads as TGTGCCAGCAGTTTAGGCCCCAGCTCTTCCTACAATGAGCAGTTCTTC. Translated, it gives CASSLGPSSSYNEQFF.